Below, 10 T cell receptor beta chains from the same sample are listed, as sequenced in a study of T cell clones after liver transplantation. Clones were read by immunoSEQ multiplex PCR, and TCRdb kept only the in-frame ones, dropping some. Of roughly 73,000 clones in the sample, 80% were seen once. The specimen comprised CD4+ T cells from blood, sampled before liver transplant. These receptor sequences come from a human donor who received a liver transplant.

The chain carries TRBV18 and TRBJ2-7; TRBD2 matches 13 bases. Germline CDR1 is KGHSH and CDR2 is LQKENI. V shed 6 bases, J shed 6 bases, and the junction held 11 bases outside the gene matches. This CDR3 contains 16 residues. The CDR3 loop is CASSTRTSGSPAEQYF. The CDR3, as DNA: TGTGCCAGCTCCACCCGGACTAGCGGGAGTCCTGCCGAGCAGTACTTC.

V gene TRBV28 combines with J gene TRBJ2-7; the match to TRBD2 covers 7 bases. The germline gives CDR1 MDHEN, CDR2 SYDVKM. The CDR3 has 16 amino acids. V lost 5 bases, J lost 1 base, and 11 bases stayed unmatched. DNA of the CDR3: TGTGCCAGCAGTACTCCATGGACCGGGGGGTCCTACGAGCAGTACTTC. It yields the protein CASSTPWTGGSYEQYF. Full variable domain (missing parts from reference TRBV28 and TRBJ2-7): DVKVTQSSRYLVKRTGEKVFLECVQDMDHENMFWYRQDPGLGLRLIYFSYDVKMKEKGDIPEGYSVSREKKERFSLILESASTNQTSMYLCASSTPWTGGSYEQYFGPGTRLTVT.

The chain combines TRBV28 with TRBJ1-1; D unresolved. CDR3 length equals 14 residues. The germline V and J ends were trimmed by 0 bases and 4 bases, with 9 bases remaining between them. Germline-derived CDR1 and CDR2 are MDHEN and SYDVKM. The CDR3: CASSLWAAPTEAFF. CDR3 bases: TGTGCCAGCAGTTTATGGGCGGCCCCCACTGAAGCTTTCTTT.

The chain combines TRBV19 with TRBJ2-1, with 7 bases that match TRBD1. The length of the CDR3 is 16 residues. In germline, CDR1 is LNHDA, CDR2 SQIVND (reference sequence). The J segment lost 7 bases and the V segment lost 4 bases, leaving 13 bases of the junction unmatched. The CDR3 DNA is TGTGCCAGTAGTAACCACAGGGGCAGGGTGGGAAATGAGCAGTTCTTC. It codes for CASSNHRGRVGNEQFF.

In its sample, this clone was seen once. V and J are TRBV7-2 and TRBJ1-1; 7 positions agree with TRBD1. CDR1 and CDR2 (germline): SGHTA, FQGNSA. The CDR3 is 14 residues long. Trimming took 3 bases from V and 1 from J; bases not matched to a gene: 2. The CDR3 reads CASSLTGRNTEAFF. CDR3 DNA sequence: TGTGCCAGCAGCTTGACAGGGAGGAACACTGAAGCTTTCTTT.

The chain carries TRBV29-1 and TRBJ1-1; D unclear. Germline values: CDR1 SQVTM, CDR2 ANQGSEA. The V end lost 2 bases, the J end lost 0 bases, and 4 bases lay between the germline ends. The CDR3 consists of 12 residues. CDR3 sequence: CSVETLNTEAFF. In DNA form, the CDR3 reads TGCAGCGTTGAAACGCTGAACACTGAAGCTTTCTTT.

J is TRBJ2-2 and V is TRBV5-5; possible D gene TRBD2, 6 bases. Germline CDR1 and CDR2: SGHKS and YYEKEE (reference sequence). V lost 0 bases and J 4 bases, leaving 10 bases between the germline ends. The CDR3 consists of 15 residues. The CDR3: CASSLVAGPTGELFF. In DNA form, the CDR3 reads TGTGCCAGCAGCTTGGTCGCGGGGCCCACCGGGGAGCTGTTTTTT.

CDR3: CASTRMDEGNTEAFF. CDR3 nucleotide sequence: TGTGCCAGCACCAGAATGGACGAAGGGAACACTGAAGCTTTCTTT. The chain recombines TRBV9 with TRBJ1-1; D is unresolved. The CDR3 spans 15 residues. Trimming stripped 6 bases from V and 1 base from J, with 16 bases between. Per germline, CDR1 SGDLS and CDR2 YYNGEE.

The V and J genes are TRBV9 and TRBJ1-3; TRBD1 matches at 8 bases. V trimming: 2 bases; J trimming: 3 bases; junction bases outside the gene matches: 4. The CDR3 is 15 residues long. Germline V gene lookup returns CDR1 SGDLS and CDR2 YYNGEE. Written as DNA, the CDR3 is TGTGCCAGCAGCGTCCAGGGGGCGCGTGGAAACACCATATATTTT. It is translated as CASSVQGARGNTIYF.

The chain has TRBV30 and TRBJ1-2, with D maybe TRBD1 (5 bases). V was shortened by 2 bases and J by 4 bases, with 14 bases between the two germline ends. CDR3 length: 14 amino acids. Looked up from germline, CDR1 is GTSNPN and CDR2 is SVGIG (reference sequence). The CDR3 DNA follows: TGTGCCTGGAGTCCCCGGGGGATCGGCTATGGCTACACCTTC. Protein: CAWSPRGIGYGYTF. Looking up the rest from reference TRBV30 and TRBJ1-2 gives the full variable domain: SQTIHQWPATLVQPVGSPLSLECTVEGTSNPNLYWYRQAAGRGLQLLFYSVGIGQISSEVPQNLSASRPQDRQFILSSKKLLLSDSGFYLCAWSPRGIGYGYTFGSGTRLTVV.